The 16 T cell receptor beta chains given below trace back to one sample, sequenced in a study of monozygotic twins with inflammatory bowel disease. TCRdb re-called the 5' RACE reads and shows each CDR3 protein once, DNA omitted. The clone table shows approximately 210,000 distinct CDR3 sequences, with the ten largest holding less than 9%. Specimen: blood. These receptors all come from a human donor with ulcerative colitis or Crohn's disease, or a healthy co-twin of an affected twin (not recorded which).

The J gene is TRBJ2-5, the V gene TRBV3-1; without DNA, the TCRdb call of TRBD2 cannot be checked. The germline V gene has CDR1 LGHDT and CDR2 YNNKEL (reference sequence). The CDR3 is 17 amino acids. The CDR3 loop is CASSQLSGAVLQETQYF.

The CDR3 sequence is CASSLGVWETQYF. The chain links TRBV7-2 to TRBJ2-5. Germline lookup yields CDR1 SGHTA and CDR2 FQGNSA. This CDR3 is built from 13 residues.

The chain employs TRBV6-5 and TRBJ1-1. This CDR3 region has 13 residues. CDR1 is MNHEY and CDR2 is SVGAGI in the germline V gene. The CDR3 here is CASRRILNTEAFF.

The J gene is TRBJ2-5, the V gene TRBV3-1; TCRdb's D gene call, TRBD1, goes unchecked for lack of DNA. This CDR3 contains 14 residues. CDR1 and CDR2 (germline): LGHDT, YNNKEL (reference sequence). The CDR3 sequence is CASSRQGGEETQYF.

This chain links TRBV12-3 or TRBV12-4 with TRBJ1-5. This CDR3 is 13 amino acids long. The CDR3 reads CASTRGSNQPQHF.

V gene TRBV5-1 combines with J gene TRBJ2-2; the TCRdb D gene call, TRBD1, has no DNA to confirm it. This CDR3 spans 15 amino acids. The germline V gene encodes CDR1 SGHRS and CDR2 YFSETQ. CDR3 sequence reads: CASSWGQSNTGELFF.

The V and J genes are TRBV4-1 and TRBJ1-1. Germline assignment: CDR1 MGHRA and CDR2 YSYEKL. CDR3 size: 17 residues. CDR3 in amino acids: CASSQGAAAFMNTEAFF.

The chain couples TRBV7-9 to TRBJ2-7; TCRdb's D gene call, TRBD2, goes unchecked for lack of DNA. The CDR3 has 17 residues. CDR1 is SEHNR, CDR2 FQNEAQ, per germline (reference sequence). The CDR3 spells CASSSTKSGGPPYEQYF.

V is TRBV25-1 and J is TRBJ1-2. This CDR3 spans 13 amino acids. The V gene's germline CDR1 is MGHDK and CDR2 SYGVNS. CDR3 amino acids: CASSESLNYGYTF.

The CDR3 region is CASSRTINTGELFF. This sequence joins TRBV12-3 or TRBV12-4 and TRBJ2-2; TCRdb lists TRBD2, though no DNA is available to test this call. The CDR3 totals 14 residues.

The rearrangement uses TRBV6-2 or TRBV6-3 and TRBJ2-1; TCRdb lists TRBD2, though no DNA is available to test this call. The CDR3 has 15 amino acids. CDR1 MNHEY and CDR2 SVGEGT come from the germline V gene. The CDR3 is CASTQAGGPNNEQFF.

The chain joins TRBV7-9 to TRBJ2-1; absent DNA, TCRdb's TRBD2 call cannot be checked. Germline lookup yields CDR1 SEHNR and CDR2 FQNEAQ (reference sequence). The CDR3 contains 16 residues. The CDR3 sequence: CASSQGLAGAYNEQFF.

The CDR3: CASSLPVLSGNTIYF. V gene TRBV7-2 combines with J gene TRBJ1-3. The CDR3 sequence is 15 residues long. CDR1 is SGHTA and CDR2 is FQGNSA in the germline V gene.

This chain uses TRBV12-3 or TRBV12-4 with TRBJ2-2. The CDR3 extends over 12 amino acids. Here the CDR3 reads CASSLIPGELFF.

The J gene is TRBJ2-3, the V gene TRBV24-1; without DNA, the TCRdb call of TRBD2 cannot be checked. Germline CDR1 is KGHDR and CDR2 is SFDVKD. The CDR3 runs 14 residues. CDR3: CATSGVGDPDTQYF.

CDR3 sequence: CASSLVGGEETQYF. V is TRBV7-2 and J is TRBJ2-5; TCRdb's assignment of TRBD1 cannot be checked, as there is no DNA. The CDR3 has 14 residues. The germline CDR1 and CDR2 sequences are SGHTA and FQGNSA.